This T cell receptor (beta chain) was recorded in a study of regulatory T cells in long-lasting Graves disease. Details on this clonotype: Its antigen is not identified.

Study findings and constraints: Thyroid tissue was not sampled; only peripheral blood was. The TCR repertoire of persistent Graves' patients was less diverse than that of newly diagnosed ones. Persistent disease favored TRBV28, TRBJ1-2 and TRBJ2-5.

With iRepertoire HTBI primers and Arm-PCR of CDR3 regions, TCR beta libraries were built. TCRdb used MiXCR to reprocess the multiplex PCR reads, holding one entry per CDR3 protein. Of roughly 500,000 distinct CDR3 sequences detected, roughly 21% appear once; the ten largest clones hold around 7%. V was shortened by 1 base and J by 1 base, with 15 bases between the two germline ends. There are 17 residues in the CDR3. Germline V CDR1 and CDR2: SGHNT, YYREEE (reference sequence). Time point indicated: persistent/refractory GD, antithyroid drugs over 5 years with positive TRAb. The authors made the TCR library using RNA they extracted from PBMCs. It was an endocrinology department in Xi'an, China, that provided the patients.

This TCR derives from a female donor with Graves disease. This sample comprised peripheral blood mononuclear cells (PBMCs), obtained when the disease was refractory, from a patient treated with antithyroid drugs. The V and J genes are TRBV5-4 and TRBJ1-3; tentatively, D is TRBD1 (5 bases). The CDR3 DNA reads TGTGCCAGCAGCTTGAGGGGCCGGGAGAGGTCTGGAAACACCATATATTTT. It specifies CASSLRGRERSGNTIYF. Drawing the rest from reference TRBV5-4 and TRBJ1-3, the complete variable domain is ETGVTQSPTHLIKTRGQQVTLRCSSQSGHNTVSWYQQALGQGPQFIFQYYREEENGRGNFPPRFSGLQFPNYSSELNVNALELDDSALYLCASSLRGRERSGNTIYFGEGSWLTVV.